This TCR beta chain was sequenced in a study of CD8 T cells in ankylosing spondylitis (dated by TCRdb to about 2017). For context, the study as a whole: The study profiled T cell receptor beta repertoires in healthy donors and ankylosing spondylitis patients to find disease-linked TCR variants. The full study cohort was made up of approximately 24 ankylosing spondylitis patients and 108 healthy donors. Peripheral blood was sampled, and synovial fluid was additionally collected from ankylosing spondylitis patients. The research as a whole found: The disease-linked clones showed a CD8+ phenotype and occurred at relatively low frequencies in peripheral blood. A TCR beta motif of roughly 8 highly homologous amino acid variants appeared characteristic of blood from ankylosing spondylitis patients. The disease-linked clones were reported to be significantly enriched in matched synovial fluid samples from ankylosing spondylitis patients. Some of the motif variants had been reported before in the synovial fluid and blood of reactive arthritis patients, a finding that suggests common disease-initiation mechanisms.

Sequencing was carried out with an Illumina HiSeq 2500. Quantitative 5'-RACE with molecular barcodes was the method used to prepare the TCR beta libraries. In the paper's pipeline: Disease-linked TCR variants were identified with a new computational method built on a probabilistic model of VDJ rearrangement. Using fastp at Q25 and MiXCR, TCRdb reprocessed the public reads and kept productive beta chains. Rows merge per CDR3 protein into single entries with the most common DNA and genes. The V and J calls were determined by TCRdb, not by the authors. Here the sample has 250,000 or so distinct CDR3 sequences; around 25% occur a single time. The biggest ten clones account for approximately 0.61% of the sample. The table lists this clonotype with many counts. The target of this receptor is not known. No base qualities exist here, and no much larger clone lies one base off it. V is clipped by 7 bases and J by 1 base, and the sequence between their germline boundaries is 14 bases long. As encoded in the germline V gene (reference sequence), CDR1 is DFQATT while CDR2 is SNEGSKA. The cysteine opens and the phenylalanine closes a CDR3 of 13 amino acids. Only the CDR3 region is kept as DNA, spanning 39 bases read in frame from base 1.

The chain joins TRBV20-1 to TRBJ2-7; matching of 6 bases hints at TRBD1 as the D gene. Specimen: blood, either unsorted or a sorted T cell fraction (not recorded which). This TCR derives from a male donor with ankylosing spondylitis or in good health (not recorded which). The CDR3 corresponds to CSGKQGWSYEQYF. DNA sequence: TGCAGTGGGAAACAGGGTTGGTCCTACGAGCAGTACTTC.